The T cell receptor (beta chain) described here comes from a study of cytotoxic CD8 clonotypes in ibrutinib-treated CLL. Sequencing used immunoSEQ multiplex PCR; TCRdb keeps in-frame clones, though not all of them. The sample includes fewer than 400,000 clones, about 64% seen only once; the top ten take about 5.9%. Study-level results: The study found clonality rose at ibrutinib response, then fell toward baseline at progression.

This clone was picked up a small number of times. What it binds is unknown. Germline V gene sequence: CDR1 SGDLS, CDR2 YYNGEE. CDR3 length equals 16 residues. The V segment lost 0 bases and the J segment 0 bases; nucleotides outside the gene matches: 1. Sample: PBMCs, taken after 36 months of ibrutinib treatment. The clonotype originates from a human donor with chronic lymphocytic leukemia. The chain is built from TRBV9 and TRBJ2-2, with 8 bases lining up with TRBD2. CDR3 DNA: TGTGCCAGCAGCGTAGGACTAGCGCCGAACACCGGGGAGCTGTTTTTT. Its translation is CASSVGLAPNTGELFF.